The clone carrying this T cell receptor beta chain was recorded once. No antigen is known for it. This entry is derived from a study of cytomegalovirus exposure and HLA in healthy donors. General study points: Based on reports, TCR beta sequences accurately predicted HLA-A and HLA-B alleles for most subjects.

The CDR3 has 15 amino acids. Deletions cut 4 bases from V and 1 base from J, with 13 bases between. In germline, CDR1 is SGDLS, CDR2 YYNGEE. PCR used 60 Vbeta primers and 13 Jbeta primers. TCRdb keeps only in-frame clones here, not all; method: immunoSEQ multiplex PCR. This sample has approximately 170,000 clones, with approximately 71% found just once. This sequence joins TRBV9 and TRBJ2-3; perhaps TRBD2 as D (6 bases). The source of this sequence is a girl aged 5-17 years in good health and CMV-seronegative. Sequencing input: PBMCs. CDR3 protein: CASSPIQRGTDTQYF. CDR3 nucleotides: TGTGCCAGCAGCCCTATTCAGCGGGGCACAGATACGCAGTATTTT.